This T cell receptor beta chain was recovered during a study of Ad26.COV2.S vaccination and SARS-CoV-2 variants. Study-level information: Recipients of Ad26.COV2.S got it intramuscularly, once or twice 56 days apart.

A remark on this clone: Antigen specificity is unknown. At the DNA level, this CDR3 is encoded by other sequences in the same sample as well.

The CDR3 has 14 amino acids. Trimming pared 0 bases from V and 0 bases from J, leaving 7 bases between. CDR1 SGHRS and CDR2 YFSETQ come from the germline V gene. The table came from immunoSEQ multiplex PCR; TCRdb's copy has only in-frame clones and leaves some out. The repertoire holds around 500,000 clones, with around 89% as singletons. Study findings and constraints: Those who received the vaccine showed greater spike-specific TCR breadth than those given placebo.

Treatment: some 20 received Ad26.COV2.S at low or high dose, single or two shots; about 5 received placebo; per-sample allocation not given. The samples were gathered on day 63 after the first injection of vaccine or placebo. In Boston, an adult donor aged 18-55 years took part. The chain links TRBV5-1 to TRBJ2-7, with TRBD2 as a possible D gene (5 bases). The source of this sequence is a person between 18 and 65 years old who received the Ad26.COV2.S COVID-19 vaccine or a placebo. Source: peripheral blood, taken in a trial of Ad26.COV2.S vaccine versus placebo. CDR3: CASSLGGSSYEQYF. CDR3 nucleotide sequence: TGCGCCAGCAGCTTGGGTGGGAGCTCCTACGAGCAGTACTTC.